This TCR beta chain was obtained from a study of blood T cell repertoires in COVID-19. Study overall: Samples representing acute and convalescent COVID-19 were sourced from the United States, Italy and Spain. PBMCs, B-cell-depleted T cells, or T cells were the source of the cDNA or gDNA that made up the material.

Enrolled during active infection, Seattle patients were then followed longitudinally. V gave up 4 bases and J gave up 2 bases; unmatched junction bases: 11. The germline CDR1 and CDR2 sequences are SGHRS and YFSETQ. The CDR3 totals 17 residues. In the original processing: Reference gene primer amplification gave estimated nucleated cell counts. Clones were read by immunoSEQ multiplex PCR, and TCRdb kept only the in-frame ones, dropping some. Clone size and V and J calls were adopted from that table, with D and trimming inferred from the DNA. Of roughly 53,000 clones in the sample, around 87% were seen once.

The clonotype was recovered from a woman of 80 years or more with COVID-19, enrolled during active disease. The sample comprised peripheral blood. V and J are TRBV5-1 and TRBJ2-3; TRBD2 matches 9 bases. DNA of the CDR3: TGCGCCAGCAGCAATGGACTAGCGCGAAGGGCCACAGATACGCAGTATTTT. It translates to CASSNGLARRATDTQYF.